The following is a TCR beta chain sequence with its context. Its target is not known. CDR1 and CDR2 from the germline V gene are SGHRS and YFSETQ. V was trimmed by 3 bases and J by 5 bases, leaving 17 bases between them. The CDR3 covers 15 residues. The sample is drawn from a study of T cell responses to AZD1222 COVID-19 vaccine. Study-wide points: Baseline antibody screening turned up just six or seven seropositive AZD1222 recipients.

The data were produced by immunoSEQ multiplex PCR, yet TCRdb's version contains in-frame clones alone and is incomplete. This table holds over 95,000 clones, around nine tenths found once. V and J are TRBV5-1 and TRBJ2-5, with D tentatively TRBD1 or TRBD2 (8 bases each). The sequence came from an adult in good health. The sample here was peripheral blood, taken on day 0 of AZD1222 vaccination. The CDR3 loop reads CASSSSGGGRETQYF. The DNA of the CDR3 is TGCGCCAGCAGCTCATCAGGGGGCGGGAGGGAGACCCAGTACTTC.